A selection of T cell receptor beta chains follows, all from one sample in a study of human T cells and chemical hapten exposure. TCRdb reprocessed the RACE reads with MiXCR, giving one entry per CDR3 protein. The sample carries 350,000 to 450,000 distinct CDR3 sequences, roughly 4.6% recorded once. The sequencing here drew on whole blood, taken in connection with sensitization to the hapten diphenylcyclopropenone (DPC). These receptors all stem from a woman aged 45-65 years with alopecia areata. Some clones in this sample may be carry-over from other donors' samples. The CDR3 runs from the conserved cysteine through the conserved F or W. The D gene is left open where the match is weak. Only part of the rows carry a size: once, few, many, or a class if the clone is expanded.

v_gene: TRBV18
abundance: few
j_gene: TRBJ2-7
d_gene: NA
CDR3aa: CASSPYGAAFSYEQYF
CDR3nt: TGTGCCAGCTCACCTTACGGCGCAGCGTTCTCCTACGAGCAGTACTTC

v_gene: TRBV18
abundance: few
j_gene: TRBJ2-7
d_gene: NA
CDR3aa: CASSDWSSYEQYF
CDR3nt: TGTGCCAGCTCCGACTGGAGCTCCTACGAGCAGTACTTC

v_gene: TRBV7-8
abundance: many
j_gene: TRBJ2-7
d_gene: NA
CDR3aa: CASSPSLLYEQYF
CDR3nt: TGTGCCAGCAGCCCCTCACTCCTCTACGAGCAGTACTTC

v_gene: TRBV7-7
abundance: many
j_gene: TRBJ1-1
d_gene: TRBD1
CDR3aa: CASSLDYRGTLPEAFF
CDR3nt: TGTGCCAGCAGCTTAGACTACAGGGGGACCCTGCCTGAAGCTTTCTTT

v_gene: TRBV2
abundance: many
j_gene: TRBJ1-1
d_gene: NA
CDR3aa: CASSERTQGAEAFF
CDR3nt: TGTGCCAGCAGTGAAAGAACCCAAGGAGCTGAAGCTTTCTTT

v_gene: TRBV12-3/TRBV12-4
abundance: many
j_gene: TRBJ1-1
d_gene: NA
CDR3aa: CASSLRLQGNTEAFF
CDR3nt: TGTGCCAGCAGTTTGCGGTTACAGGGGAACACTGAAGCTTTCTTT

v_gene: TRBV29-1
abundance: many
j_gene: TRBJ2-7
d_gene: NA
CDR3aa: CSVEGGPFEQYF
CDR3nt: TGCAGCGTTGAGGGGGGGCCGTTCGAGCAGTACTTC

v_gene: TRBV10-3
abundance: many
j_gene: TRBJ1-6
d_gene: TRBD1
CDR3aa: CAISLGQGHSPLHF
CDR3nt: TGTGCCATCAGCCTTGGACAGGGTCATTCACCCCTCCACTTT

v_gene: TRBV19
abundance: many
j_gene: TRBJ2-7
d_gene: NA
CDR3aa: CASNPQGDAYEQYF
CDR3nt: TGTGCCAGTAACCCCCAGGGCGACGCCTACGAGCAGTACTTC

v_gene: TRBV9
abundance: many
j_gene: TRBJ1-1
d_gene: NA
CDR3aa: CASSAAFGAEAFF
CDR3nt: TGTGCCAGCAGCGCCGCTTTCGGGGCTGAAGCTTTCTTT

v_gene: TRBV12-3/TRBV12-4
abundance: few
j_gene: TRBJ2-3
d_gene: NA
CDR3aa: CASRNDRTDTQYF
CDR3nt: TGTGCCAGCAGGAATGACAGAACAGATACGCAGTATTTT

v_gene: TRBV5-1
abundance: few
j_gene: TRBJ1-5
d_gene: TRBD1
CDR3aa: CASSWGTGTQPQHF
CDR3nt: TGCGCCAGCAGCTGGGGGACAGGGACCCAGCCCCAGCATTTT

v_gene: TRBV4-2
abundance: few
j_gene: TRBJ2-3
d_gene: NA
CDR3aa: CASSQSAAELISTDTQYF
CDR3nt: TGTGCCAGCAGCCAATCGGCGGCGGAGCTTATAAGCACAGATACGCAGTATTTT

v_gene: TRBV5-1
abundance: NA
j_gene: TRBJ1-2
d_gene: TRBD1
CDR3aa: CASSWSGTGEIGYTF
CDR3nt: TGCGCCAGCAGCTGGTCCGGGACAGGGGAGATTGGCTACACCTTC

v_gene: TRBV12-3/TRBV12-4
abundance: few
j_gene: TRBJ2-2
d_gene: NA
CDR3aa: CASTRSRGSGVDTGELFF
CDR3nt: TGTGCCAGCACTAGGTCCCGGGGTTCCGGGGTGGACACCGGGGAGCTGTTTTTT

v_gene: TRBV7-2
abundance: few
j_gene: TRBJ2-7
d_gene: NA
CDR3aa: CASSSTEIYYEQYF
CDR3nt: TGTGCCAGCAGCTCCACGGAGATCTACTACGAGCAGTACTTC

v_gene: TRBV28
abundance: NA
j_gene: TRBJ1-5
d_gene: NA
CDR3aa: CASSLSTRRQPQHF
CDR3nt: TGTGCCAGCAGTTTATCAACACGTCGTCAGCCCCAGCATTTT

v_gene: TRBV3-1
abundance: NA
j_gene: TRBJ2-7
d_gene: TRBD1
CDR3aa: CASRSNPGQGTYEQYF
CDR3nt: TGTGCCAGCAGATCAAATCCGGGACAGGGAACCTACGAGCAGTACTTC

v_gene: TRBV20-1
abundance: many
j_gene: TRBJ1-5
d_gene: NA
CDR3aa: CSGISPTVHSNQPQHF
CDR3nt: TGCAGTGGCATATCCCCGACGGTTCATAGCAATCAGCCCCAGCATTTT

v_gene: TRBV7-9
abundance: many
j_gene: TRBJ2-5
d_gene: TRBD2
CDR3aa: CASTPKRGQETQYF
CDR3nt: TGTGCCAGCACCCCGAAGCGGGGACAAGAGACCCAGTACTTC

v_gene: TRBV12-3/TRBV12-4
abundance: NA
j_gene: TRBJ2-3
d_gene: NA
CDR3aa: CASSRLGGGTDTQYF
CDR3nt: TGTGCCAGCAGCCGCCTAGGAGGGGGCACAGATACGCAGTATTTT

v_gene: TRBV5-6
abundance: NA
j_gene: TRBJ2-1
d_gene: NA
CDR3aa: CASSLSLQTNEQFF
CDR3nt: TGTGCCAGCAGCTTGTCCCTACAGACCAATGAGCAGTTCTTC

v_gene: TRBV11-2
abundance: many
j_gene: TRBJ2-5
d_gene: TRBD1
CDR3aa: CASSQMRGQGKTQYF
CDR3nt: TGTGCCAGCAGCCAAATGCGGGGACAGGGCAAGACCCAGTACTTC

v_gene: TRBV6-5
abundance: NA
j_gene: TRBJ2-3
d_gene: NA
CDR3aa: CASSSRSPLSDGTDTQYF
CDR3nt: TGTGCCAGCAGTTCCCGCTCCCCGCTCAGCGACGGCACAGATACGCAGTATTTT

v_gene: TRBV7-6
abundance: many
j_gene: TRBJ1-5
d_gene: NA
CDR3aa: CASSCLSRLRYSNQPQHF
CDR3nt: TGTGCCAGCAGCTGCCTGTCCAGACTCCGTTATAGCAATCAGCCCCAGCATTTT

v_gene: TRBV5-1
abundance: NA
j_gene: TRBJ1-2
d_gene: NA
CDR3aa: CASSLTGEYGYTF
CDR3nt: TGCGCCAGCAGCTTGACAGGAGAATATGGCTACACCTTC

v_gene: TRBV11-2
abundance: many
j_gene: TRBJ1-1
d_gene: NA
CDR3aa: CASSLERNTEAFF
CDR3nt: TGTGCCAGCAGTTTAGAGCGGAACACTGAAGCTTTCTTT

v_gene: TRBV7-9
abundance: many
j_gene: TRBJ1-2
d_gene: NA
CDR3aa: CASSFGGDYGYTF
CDR3nt: TGTGCCAGCAGCTTTGGAGGTGACTATGGCTACACCTTC

v_gene: TRBV11-2
abundance: many
j_gene: TRBJ2-3
d_gene: TRBD1
CDR3aa: CASSLAVGTGGTDTQYF
CDR3nt: TGTGCCAGCAGCTTAGCGGTTGGGACAGGGGGCACAGATACGCAGTATTTT

v_gene: TRBV29-1
abundance: many
j_gene: TRBJ2-1
d_gene: NA
CDR3aa: CSVEEGTEQFF
CDR3nt: TGCAGCGTTGAGGAGGGGACGGAGCAGTTCTTC

v_gene: TRBV27
abundance: NA
j_gene: TRBJ2-7
d_gene: TRBD1
CDR3aa: CASSKLGQGRAYEQYF
CDR3nt: TGTGCCAGCAGTAAACTGGGACAGGGTCGAGCCTACGAGCAGTACTTC

v_gene: TRBV6-5
abundance: many
j_gene: TRBJ2-3
d_gene: NA
CDR3aa: CATSQDTDTQYF
CDR3nt: TGTGCCACCTCACAGGATACAGATACGCAGTATTTT

v_gene: TRBV29-1
abundance: many
j_gene: TRBJ2-5
d_gene: NA
CDR3aa: CSVPGSLGETQYF
CDR3nt: TGCAGCGTCCCGGGGTCCCTGGGGGAGACCCAGTACTTC

v_gene: TRBV7-8
abundance: many
j_gene: TRBJ2-2
d_gene: NA
CDR3aa: CASSFNRGKTGELFF
CDR3nt: TGTGCCAGCAGCTTTAATAGGGGAAAGACCGGGGAGCTGTTTTTT

v_gene: TRBV12-3/TRBV12-4
abundance: few
j_gene: TRBJ2-5
d_gene: NA
CDR3aa: CASTEGRETQYF
CDR3nt: TGTGCCAGCACCGAAGGGAGGGAGACCCAGTACTTC

v_gene: TRBV2
abundance: NA
j_gene: TRBJ1-1
d_gene: NA
CDR3aa: CASPGVTEAFF
CDR3nt: TGTGCCAGCCCGGGGGTCACTGAAGCTTTCTTT

v_gene: TRBV7-8
abundance: many
j_gene: TRBJ2-3
d_gene: NA
CDR3aa: CASSLEDGRDTQYF
CDR3nt: TGTGCCAGCAGCTTAGAAGACGGAAGAGATACGCAGTATTTT